Presented here are 32 T cell receptor beta chains from one specimen sequenced in a study of T cell changes during pregnancy in multiple sclerosis. Repertoires were generated with immunoSEQ multiplex PCR, while TCRdb's copy carries only in-frame clones and drops some. The table includes about 97,000 clones, approximately 92% detected once. The sequenced sample was peripheral blood, obtained in the second trimester of pregnancy. Receptors were obtained from a female donor with multiple sclerosis, enrolled in a pregnancy study.

The chain links TRBV5-1 to TRBJ2-5; TRBD2 agrees at 13 bases. V lost 4 bases, J lost 7 bases, and 7 bases stayed unmatched. Germline CDR1 SGHRS, CDR2 YFSETQ. The CDR3 spans 15 residues. The CDR3 bases are TGCGCCAGCAGCCCTGGACTAGCGGGAGTGGGGACCCAGTACTTC. This gives the protein CASSPGLAGVGTQYF.

V usage is TRBV14 and J usage is TRBJ2-7; perhaps TRBD2 as D (5 bases). Trimming took 4 bases from V and 6 from J, leaving 7 bases between them. Germline CDR1 and CDR2: SGHDN and FVKESK. The CDR3 contains 11 residues. CDR3 residues: CASSRGPEQYF. Written as DNA, the CDR3 is TGTGCCAGCAGCCGAGGGCCCGAGCAGTACTTC.

J is TRBJ2-4 and V is TRBV27; D perhaps matches TRBD2 (5 bases). Germline V gives CDR1 MNHEY, CDR2 SMNVEV (reference sequence). The germline V and J ends were trimmed by 6 bases and 0 bases, with 12 bases remaining between them. This CDR3 has 15 amino acids. The CDR3 spells CASRGLTLAKNIQYF. The CDR3 region has the DNA TGTGCCAGCAGAGGACTTACACTAGCCAAAAACATTCAGTACTTC.

The chain uses TRBV2 and TRBJ1-3, with D maybe TRBD1 (6 bases). Trimming left V 1 base short and J 2 bases short, with 12 bases between. This CDR3 region has 16 residues. Per the germline V gene, CDR1 is SNHLY and CDR2 is FYNNEI. The CDR3 DNA reads as TGTGCCAGCAGTGAAGAAATAGGGGGTACTGGAAACACCATATATTTT. Amino acid sequence: CASSEEIGGTGNTIYF.

The CDR3 protein is CSVTSGKFYEQYF. Here the CDR3 DNA reads TGCAGCGTTACTAGCGGGAAGTTTTACGAGCAGTACTTC. The V call is TRBV29-1, the J call TRBJ2-7, with 10 bases fitting TRBD2. Germline lookup yields CDR1 SQVTM and CDR2 ANQGSEA. The CDR3 is 13 amino acids. Losses at the gene ends were 5 bases for V and 4 bases for J; bases not matched to a gene: 5.

The chain uses TRBV27 and TRBJ1-5, with 7 bases identical to TRBD1. J lost 0 bases, V lost 6 bases, and 5 bases had no gene match. From germline, CDR1 is MNHEY and CDR2 SMNVEV (reference sequence). The CDR3 is 15 amino acids. The CDR3 sequence is CASRRQGYSNQPQHF. Here the CDR3 DNA reads TGTGCCAGCAGACGACAGGGCTATAGCAATCAGCCCCAGCATTTT.

J is TRBJ2-7 and V is TRBV13; TRBD1 matches 9 bases. The germline CDR1 and CDR2 sequences are PRHDT and FYEKMQ (reference sequence). This CDR3 has 15 amino acids. V lost 0 bases to trimming and J lost 2 bases; unmatched junction nucleotides: 2. The CDR3 bases are TGTGCCAGCAGCTTAGGCCGACAGGGGGCCTACGAGCAGTACTTC. It encodes CASSLGRQGAYEQYF.

The chain combines TRBV27 with TRBJ1-1, with D possibly TRBD1 on 5 matching bases. V dropped 4 bases and J dropped 3 bases, with 12 bases sitting between them. There are 14 residues in the CDR3. The germline gives CDR1 MNHEY, CDR2 SMNVEV (reference sequence). The CDR3, as DNA: TGTGCCAGCAGTTGGGGGGAAGGCGACACTGAAGCTTTCTTT. It yields the protein CASSWGEGDTEAFF.

This clone was counted between two and nine times. The chain links TRBV5-8 to TRBJ1-5, with D hard to call. Per germline, CDR1 SGHTS and CDR2 YDEGEE. V was pared by 2 bases and J by 5 bases, with 8 bases between. The CDR3 loop spans 13 amino acids. The CDR3 DNA reads as TGTGCCAGCAGCTTCGACGAGGATCAGCCCCAGCATTTT. It yields the protein CASSFDEDQPQHF.

V gene TRBV30 combines with J gene TRBJ1-2; D gene uncertain. This CDR3 region has 15 residues. CDR1 GTSNPN and CDR2 SVGIG come from the germline V gene (reference sequence). Between the trimmed V and J ends, which lost 0 bases and 4 bases, there was a span of 15 bases. The CDR3 DNA reads TGTGCCTGGAGTGTACCCGACAAGAACAGCTATGGCTACACCTTC. This sequence encodes CAWSVPDKNSYGYTF.

The V and J genes are TRBV28 and TRBJ2-7, with TRBD2 identical over 12 bases. Trimming at V came to 5 bases and at J to 0 bases, leaving 8 bases not matched to a gene. Germline V gene sequence: CDR1 MDHEN, CDR2 SYDVKM. This CDR3 has 17 amino acids. CDR3 residues: CASSPGLAGLSSYEQYF. The CDR3 DNA is TGTGCCAGCAGTCCGGGACTAGCGGGCCTCAGCTCCTACGAGCAGTACTTC.

J is TRBJ2-2 and V is TRBV5-6; TRBD2 matches at 13 bases. Germline CDR1 is SGHDT and CDR2 is YYEEEE. J gave up 4 bases and V 7 bases, and 7 bases lay outside the gene matches. This CDR3 is built from 16 residues. DNA of the CDR3: TGTGCCAGCGGGACTAGCGGGAAGGGCGGCACCGGGGAGCTGTTTTTT. This gives the protein CASGTSGKGGTGELFF.

Only a few counts were recorded for this clone. The same CDR3 can be traced to other DNA sequences in this sample. This chain uses TRBV19 with TRBJ1-1; D not certain. V was cut by 1 base and J by 1 base, with 4 bases left in between. This CDR3 contains 13 residues. Germline CDR1 LNHDA, CDR2 SQIVND (reference sequence). The CDR3 DNA reads as TGTGCCAGTAGTATAGGCAGGAACACTGAAGCTTTCTTT. This gives the protein CASSIGRNTEAFF.

This clone appeared a few times. The gene calls are TRBV27 and TRBJ2-2, with TRBD2 matching 7 bases. The trim removed 6 bases at V and 5 bases at J, leaving 12 bases unmatched. Germline V gives CDR1 MNHEY, CDR2 SMNVEV (reference sequence). The CDR3 is 16 amino acids. In nucleotides, the CDR3 is TGTGCCAGCAGCACATGGGAGTGGCGGGGGACCGGGGAGCTGTTTTTT. As protein: CASSTWEWRGTGELFF.

The genes are TRBV28 and TRBJ2-3; no definite D call. Germline-derived CDR1 and CDR2 are MDHEN and SYDVKM. The ends were cut back, 5 bases at V and 4 bases at J, with 10 bases in the middle. This CDR3 contains 13 residues. Here the CDR3 DNA reads TGTGCCAGCAGTCCCTCGGTCTCAGATACGCAGTATTTT. Amino acids: CASSPSVSDTQYF.

The chain recombines TRBV30 with TRBJ2-7; D possibly corresponds to TRBD2 (5 bases). The V end was cut by 4 bases, the J end by 2 bases, with 12 bases between. Germline-derived CDR1 and CDR2 are GTSNPN and SVGIG (reference sequence). The CDR3 extends over 13 amino acids. The CDR3 loop is CAWIALGTYEQYF. CDR3 DNA sequence: TGTGCCTGGATAGCGTTAGGGACCTACGAGCAGTACTTC.

The V call is TRBV19, the J call TRBJ1-5; D not certain. V dropped 3 bases and J dropped 0 bases, with 9 bases sitting between them. CDR1 and CDR2 from the germline V gene are LNHDA and SQIVND (reference sequence). This CDR3 is built from 15 residues. CDR3 sequence (DNA): TGTGCCAGTAGTATTAACATTCTTAGCAATCAGCCCCAGCATTTT. Amino acids: CASSINILSNQPQHF.

The chain is built from TRBV28 and TRBJ2-2, with TRBD1 matching 10 bases. This CDR3 spans 15 amino acids. V was pared by 6 bases and J by 6 bases, with 7 bases of the junction left unmatched. Germline V gene data show CDR1 as MDHEN and CDR2 as SYDVKM. Here the CDR3 reads CASSPGQGFPGELFF. In nucleotides, the CDR3 is TGTGCCAGCAGCCCGGGACAGGGGTTTCCCGGGGAGCTGTTTTTT.

The CDR3 protein is CASSEEWGGSAQFF. CDR3 sequence (DNA): TGTGCCAGCAGTGAGGAGTGGGGCGGGAGCGCGCAGTTCTTC. The chain recombines TRBV2 with TRBJ2-1, with 7 bases lining up with TRBD2. CDR1 is SNHLY, CDR2 FYNNEI, per germline. This CDR3 contains 14 residues. V dropped 3 bases and J dropped 12; count of bases not matched to a gene: 11.

The J gene is TRBJ2-5, the V gene TRBV28; D is ambiguous. Germline V gene data show CDR1 as MDHEN and CDR2 as SYDVKM. This CDR3 region has 14 residues. V was pared by 0 bases and J by 0 bases, with 5 bases between. The CDR3 here is CASSLWQYQETQYF. CDR3 nucleotides: TGTGCCAGCAGTTTATGGCAGTACCAAGAGACCCAGTACTTC. Combining the CDR3 with reference TRBV28 and TRBJ2-5 gives the whole variable domain DVKVTQSSRYLVKRTGEKVFLECVQDMDHENMFWYRQDPGLGLRLIYFSYDVKMKEKGDIPEGYSVSREKKERFSLILESASTNQTSMYLCASSLWQYQETQYFGPGTRLLVL.

The chain links TRBV18 to TRBJ2-3; 7 positions match TRBD2. The CDR3 totals 14 residues. Per the germline V gene, CDR1 is KGHSH and CDR2 is LQKENI. Losses at the gene ends were 5 bases for V and 4 bases for J; bases not matched to a gene: 6. CDR3 sequence (DNA): TGTGCCAGCTCAGCACTAGCGTGGTCAGATACGCAGTATTTT. This encodes CASSALAWSDTQYF.

The chain uses TRBV7-3 and TRBJ1-5; D is perhaps TRBD1 (5 bases). The CDR3 extends over 13 amino acids. Trimming stripped 5 bases from V and 7 bases from J, with 12 bases between. Germline V gene lookup returns CDR1 SGHTA and CDR2 FQGTGA. CDR3 region: CASSPGRGQPQHF. The CDR3, as DNA: TGTGCCAGCAGCCCTGGCCGGGGGCAGCCCCAGCATTTT.

DNA for the CDR3: TGCGCCAGCAGTCCGGGGGGACAGGGGGTTTCTGGGGCCAACGTCCTGACTTTC. Translating it yields CASSPGGQGVSGANVLTF. This chain links TRBV5-1 with TRBJ2-6; 11 bases are shared with TRBD1. V lost 5 bases and J lost 1; bases outside the gene matches: 8. This CDR3 spans 18 amino acids. Per the germline V gene, CDR1 is SGHRS and CDR2 is YFSETQ.

The chain is built from TRBV28 and TRBJ2-1, with 10 nucleotides matching TRBD2. Germline V lookup: CDR1 MDHEN, CDR2 SYDVKM. V lost 7 bases, J lost 2 bases, and 2 bases stayed unmatched. The CDR3 spans 14 residues. The CDR3 loop reads CASKLAGTYNEQFF. The CDR3 DNA follows: TGTGCCAGCAAACTAGCGGGGACCTACAATGAGCAGTTCTTC.

The V and J genes are TRBV10-3 and TRBJ2-3; a possible D gene is TRBD1 (6 bases). This CDR3 has 13 residues. The V gene's germline CDR1 is ENHRY and CDR2 SYGVKD. V dropped 8 bases and J dropped 6 bases, with 15 bases sitting between them. The chain's CDR3 is CAIRDTPSDTQYF. CDR3 coding DNA: TGTGCCATCCGGGACACACCGTCGGATACGCAGTATTTT.

The chain is built from TRBV5-1 and TRBJ1-2; D gene unclear. Germline lookup yields CDR1 SGHRS and CDR2 YFSETQ. The length of the CDR3 is 14 residues. Trimming left V 1 base short and J 1 base short, with 8 bases between. The CDR3 bases are TGCGCCAGCAGCTTGAATTCGGTTAACTATGGCTACACCTTC. Its protein is CASSLNSVNYGYTF.

V and J are TRBV6-6 and TRBJ2-1; the D is unclear. Germline values: CDR1 MNHNY, CDR2 SVGAGI (reference sequence). CDR3 length: 14 residues. Trimming stripped 6 bases from V and 0 bases from J, with 9 bases between. CDR3 residues: CASRFPSSYNEQFF. Here the CDR3 DNA reads TGTGCCAGCAGATTCCCGAGCTCCTACAATGAGCAGTTCTTC.

This chain joins TRBV5-8 and TRBJ2-7, with D perhaps TRBD1 (6 bases). Germline V gives CDR1 SGHTS, CDR2 YDEGEE. With 4 bases removed from V and 7 bases from J, the gap between germline ends came to 21 bases. This CDR3 is 15 amino acids long. CDR3 loop: CASSPVAGEWWEQYF. DNA of the CDR3: TGTGCCAGCAGCCCCGTGGCAGGGGAATGGTGGGAGCAGTACTTC.

A few counts support this clone. V usage is TRBV9 and J usage is TRBJ2-1, with 7 bases identical to TRBD2. Germline V gene lookup returns CDR1 SGDLS and CDR2 YYNGEE. Trimming took 3 bases from V and 10 from J; bases not matched to a gene: 7. There are 13 residues in the CDR3. The CDR3 DNA reads TGTGCCAGCAGCGGACGGACTAGTTGGGAGCAGTTCTTC. Amino acids: CASSGRTSWEQFF.

This clone was picked up one time. The chain employs TRBV2 and TRBJ2-5; tentative D call: TRBD1 (5 bases). The CDR3 length is 14 residues. V shed 6 bases and J shed 5 bases, with 16 bases lying between them. Germline CDR1 is SNHLY and CDR2 is FYNNEI. CDR3 in DNA: TGTGCCAGCAGGGACATACTTGGTGCGGAGACCCAGTACTTC. Protein sequence: CASRDILGAETQYF.

The V gene is TRBV9, the J gene TRBJ1-2; D gene unclear. The CDR3 is 13 amino acids. The germline V and J ends were trimmed by 0 bases and 3 bases, with 6 bases remaining between them. The germline V gene encodes CDR1 SGDLS and CDR2 YYNGEE. CDR3 bases: TGTGCCAGCAGCGTAGCTAGAGACTATGGCTACACCTTC. Translation: CASSVARDYGYTF.

The genes are TRBV7-9 and TRBJ2-1, with D possibly matching TRBD2 (6 bases). Germline values: CDR1 SEHNR, CDR2 FQNEAQ (reference sequence). This CDR3 is 14 amino acids long. V lost 4 bases and J 3 bases, leaving 10 bases between the germline ends. CDR3: CASSSGARYNEQFF. The CDR3 DNA is TGTGCCAGCAGCTCGGGAGCCCGCTACAATGAGCAGTTCTTC.